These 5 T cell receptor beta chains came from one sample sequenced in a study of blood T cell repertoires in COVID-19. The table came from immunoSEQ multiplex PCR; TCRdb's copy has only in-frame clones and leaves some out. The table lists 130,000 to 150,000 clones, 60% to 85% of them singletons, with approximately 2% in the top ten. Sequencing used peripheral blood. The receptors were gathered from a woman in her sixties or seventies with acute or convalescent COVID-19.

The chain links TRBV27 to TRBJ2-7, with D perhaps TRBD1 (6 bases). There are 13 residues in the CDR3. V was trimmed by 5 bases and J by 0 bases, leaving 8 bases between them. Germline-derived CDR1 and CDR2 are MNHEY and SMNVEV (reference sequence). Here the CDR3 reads CASSGQNSYEQYF. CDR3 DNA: TGTGCCAGCAGTGGACAGAACTCCTACGAGCAGTACTTC.

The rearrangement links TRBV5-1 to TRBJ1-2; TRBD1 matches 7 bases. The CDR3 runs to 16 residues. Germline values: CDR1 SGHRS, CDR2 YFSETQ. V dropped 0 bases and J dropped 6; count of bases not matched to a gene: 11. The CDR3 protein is CASSLGIKGAVDGYTF. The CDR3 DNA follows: TGCGCCAGCAGCTTGGGGATAAAGGGGGCAGTGGATGGCTACACCTTC.

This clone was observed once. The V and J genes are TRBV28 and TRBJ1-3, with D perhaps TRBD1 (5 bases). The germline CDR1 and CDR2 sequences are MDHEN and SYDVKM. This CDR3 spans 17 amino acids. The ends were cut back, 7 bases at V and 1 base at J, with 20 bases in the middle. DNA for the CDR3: TGTGCCAGCACCCCCTCGACAGCCGTGAATTCTGGAAACACCATATATTTT. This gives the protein CASTPSTAVNSGNTIYF.

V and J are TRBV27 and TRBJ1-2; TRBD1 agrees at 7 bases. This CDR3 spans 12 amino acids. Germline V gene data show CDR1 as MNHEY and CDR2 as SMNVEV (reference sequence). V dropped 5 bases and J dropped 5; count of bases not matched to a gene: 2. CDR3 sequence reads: CASSDRDYGYTF. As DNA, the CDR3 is TGTGCCAGCAGTGACAGGGATTATGGCTACACCTTC.

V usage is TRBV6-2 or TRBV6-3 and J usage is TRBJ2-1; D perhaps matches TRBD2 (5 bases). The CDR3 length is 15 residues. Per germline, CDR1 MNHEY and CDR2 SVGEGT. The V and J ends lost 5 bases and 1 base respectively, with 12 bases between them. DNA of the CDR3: TGTGCCAGCAGTCCAGCGGAGTTGTCCTACAATGAGCAGTTCTTC. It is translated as CASSPAELSYNEQFF.